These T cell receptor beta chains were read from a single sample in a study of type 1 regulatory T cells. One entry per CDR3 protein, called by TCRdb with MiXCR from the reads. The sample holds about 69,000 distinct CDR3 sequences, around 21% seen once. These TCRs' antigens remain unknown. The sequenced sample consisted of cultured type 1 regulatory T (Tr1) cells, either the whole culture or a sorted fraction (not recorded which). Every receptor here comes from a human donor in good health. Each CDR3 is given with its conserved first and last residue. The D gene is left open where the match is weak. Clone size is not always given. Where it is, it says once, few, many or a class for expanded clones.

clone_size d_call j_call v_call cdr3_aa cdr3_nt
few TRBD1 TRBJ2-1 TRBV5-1 CASSLGGTGGYEQFF TGCGCCAGCAGCCTCGGCGGGACAGGGGGCTATGAGCAGTTCTTC
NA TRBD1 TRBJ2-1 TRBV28 CASSTGSSYNEQFF TGTGCCAGCTCGACAGGGAGCTCCTACAATGAGCAGTTCTTC
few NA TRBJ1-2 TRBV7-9 CASGGRLNYGYTF TGTGCCAGCGGGGGACGGCTTAACTATGGCTACACCTTC
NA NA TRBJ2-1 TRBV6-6 CASSTSYEQFF TGTGCCAGCAGTACTTCTTATGAGCAGTTCTTC
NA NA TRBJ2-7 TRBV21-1 CASSKEALLYEQYF TGTGCCAGCAGCAAAGAGGCGTTGCTGTACGAGCAGTACTTC
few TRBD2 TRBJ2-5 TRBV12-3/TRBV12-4 CASSGLGSGTQYF TGTGCCAGCAGTGGACTAGGCTCGGGGACCCAGTACTTC
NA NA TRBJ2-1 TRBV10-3 CAIGDYNEQFF TGTGCCATCGGGGACTACAATGAGCAGTTCTTC
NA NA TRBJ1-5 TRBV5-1 CASSLAGGSQPQHF TGCGCCAGCAGCTTGGCGGGGGGGAGCCAGCCCCAGCATTTT
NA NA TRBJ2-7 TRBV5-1 CASSLALDGSSYEQYF TGCGCCAGCAGCCTGGCTTTGGACGGCAGCTCCTACGAGCAGTACTTC
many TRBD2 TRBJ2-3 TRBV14 CASSQRTSVADTQYF TGTGCCAGCAGCCAAAGGACTAGTGTGGCAGATACGCAGTATTTT
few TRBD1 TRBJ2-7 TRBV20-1 CSAGNRDRTRQYF TGCAGTGCCGGAAACCGGGACAGGACTCGGCAGTACTTC
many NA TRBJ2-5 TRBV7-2 CASSTTSYQETQYF TGTGCCAGCAGCACAACCTCATACCAGGAGACCCAGTACTTC
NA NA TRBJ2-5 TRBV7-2 CASSFTGLLTQYF TGTGCCAGCAGCTTTACCGGACTGTTGACCCAGTACTTC
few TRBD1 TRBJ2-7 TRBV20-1 CSADRDSLYEQYF TGCAGTGCTGACCGGGACAGTCTCTACGAGCAGTACTTC
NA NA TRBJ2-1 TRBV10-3 CAIEKTRSNEQFF TGTGCCATCGAAAAGACTAGATCTAATGAGCAGTTCTTC
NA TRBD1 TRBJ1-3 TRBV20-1 CSAQGQPGSGNTIYF TGCAGTGCCCAGGGACAGCCCGGCTCTGGAAACACCATATATTTT
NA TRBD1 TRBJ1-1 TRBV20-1 CSATGKRTGLLSNTEAFF TGCAGTGCTACCGGGAAAAGGACAGGTCTACTGTCGAACACTGAAGCTTTCTTT
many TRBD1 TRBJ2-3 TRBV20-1 CSARGTGVDTQYF TGCAGTGCTAGGGGGACAGGGGTAGATACGCAGTATTTT
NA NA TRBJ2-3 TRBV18 CASSLIRSTDTQYF TGTGCCAGCTCACTTATCAGAAGCACAGATACGCAGTATTTT
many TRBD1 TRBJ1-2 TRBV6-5 CASSRDRDYGYTF TGTGCCAGCAGTCGAGACAGGGACTATGGCTACACCTTC
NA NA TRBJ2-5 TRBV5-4 CASSPRGLLETQYF TGTGCCAGCAGCCCCAGGGGTTTATTGGAGACCCAGTACTTC
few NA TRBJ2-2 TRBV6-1 CASSVHGANTGELFF TGTGCCAGCAGTGTTCACGGAGCGAACACCGGGGAGCTGTTTTTT
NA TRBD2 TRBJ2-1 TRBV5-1 CASSVTSGRVHEQFF TGCGCCAGCAGCGTAACTAGCGGGAGGGTCCATGAGCAGTTCTTC
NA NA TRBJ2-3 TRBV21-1 CASSKSEGLGRTDAQYF TGTGCCAGCAGCAAATCTGAGGGGCTCGGGCGCACAGATGCGCAGTATTTT
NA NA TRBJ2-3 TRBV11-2 CAGSFSEGDTQYF TGTGCCGGCAGCTTCAGCGAGGGAGATACGCAGTATTTT
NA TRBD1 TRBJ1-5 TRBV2 CAGRDRTGERQPQHF TGTGCCGGCAGAGATAGGACAGGGGAAAGGCAGCCCCAGCATTTT